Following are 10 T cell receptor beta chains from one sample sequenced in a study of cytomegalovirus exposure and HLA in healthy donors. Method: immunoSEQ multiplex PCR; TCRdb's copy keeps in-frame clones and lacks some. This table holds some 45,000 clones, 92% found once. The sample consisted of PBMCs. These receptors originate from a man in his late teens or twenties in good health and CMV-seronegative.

CDR3 nucleotide sequence: TGTGCCAGCAGCCACCCCCGGACAGGGGACTATGGCTACACCTTC. Its protein product is CASSHPRTGDYGYTF. This chain links TRBV7-9 with TRBJ1-2, with 9 bases identical to TRBD1. The CDR3 sequence is 15 residues long. Germline-derived CDR1 and CDR2 are SEHNR and FQNEAQ (reference sequence). Trimming at V came to 5 bases and at J to 3 bases, leaving 7 bases not matched to a gene.

CDR3 protein: CASSLTATSGGYKRTQYF. The CDR3 coding sequence is TGTGCCAGCAGCTTAACAGCGACTAGCGGGGGATACAAGAGAACCCAGTACTTC. The chain recombines TRBV7-2 with TRBJ2-5; 12 nucleotides align to TRBD2. CDR1 and CDR2 (germline): SGHTA, FQGNSA. Losses at the gene ends were 2 bases for V and 8 bases for J; bases not matched to a gene: 15. The CDR3 covers 18 residues.

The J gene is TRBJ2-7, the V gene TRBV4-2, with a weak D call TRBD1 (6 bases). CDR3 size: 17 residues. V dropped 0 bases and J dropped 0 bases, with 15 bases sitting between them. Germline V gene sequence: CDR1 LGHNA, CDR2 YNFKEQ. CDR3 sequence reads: CASSQDTWDTISYEQYF. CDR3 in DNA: TGTGCCAGCAGCCAAGATACTTGGGACACGATCTCCTACGAGCAGTACTTC.

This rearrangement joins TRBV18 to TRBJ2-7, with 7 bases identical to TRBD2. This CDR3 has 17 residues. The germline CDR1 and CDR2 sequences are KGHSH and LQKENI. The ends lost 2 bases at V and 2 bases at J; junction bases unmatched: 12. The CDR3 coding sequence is TGTGCCAGCTCACCAGTCTACGATAGCGGGTCGCCCTACGAGCAGTACTTC. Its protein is CASSPVYDSGSPYEQYF. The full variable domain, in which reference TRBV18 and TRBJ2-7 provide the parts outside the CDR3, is NAGVMQNPRHLVRRRGQEARLRCSPMKGHSHVYWYRQLPEEGLKFMVYLQKENIIDESGMPKERFSAEFPKEGPSILRIQQVVRGDSAAYFCASSPVYDSGSPYEQYFGPGTRLTVT.

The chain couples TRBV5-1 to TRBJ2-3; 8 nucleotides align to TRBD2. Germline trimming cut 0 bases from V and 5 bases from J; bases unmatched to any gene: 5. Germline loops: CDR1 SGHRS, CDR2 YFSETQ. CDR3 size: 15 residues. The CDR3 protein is CASSLERGRGDTQYF. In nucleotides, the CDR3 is TGCGCCAGCAGCTTGGAGCGGGGGCGAGGAGATACGCAGTATTTT.

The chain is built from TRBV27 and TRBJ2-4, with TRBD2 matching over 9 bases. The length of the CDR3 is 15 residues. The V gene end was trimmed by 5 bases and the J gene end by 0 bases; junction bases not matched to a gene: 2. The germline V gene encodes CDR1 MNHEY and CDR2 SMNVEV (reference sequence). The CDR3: CASSELAGAKNIQYF. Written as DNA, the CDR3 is TGTGCCAGCAGTGAACTAGCGGGAGCCAAAAACATTCAGTACTTC.

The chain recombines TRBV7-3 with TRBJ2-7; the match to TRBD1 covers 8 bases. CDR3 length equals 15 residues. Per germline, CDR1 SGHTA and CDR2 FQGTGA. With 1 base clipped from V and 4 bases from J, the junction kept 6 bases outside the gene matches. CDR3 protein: CASSLMPGQEYEQYF. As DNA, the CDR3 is TGTGCCAGCAGCTTAATGCCGGGACAGGAATACGAGCAGTACTTC.

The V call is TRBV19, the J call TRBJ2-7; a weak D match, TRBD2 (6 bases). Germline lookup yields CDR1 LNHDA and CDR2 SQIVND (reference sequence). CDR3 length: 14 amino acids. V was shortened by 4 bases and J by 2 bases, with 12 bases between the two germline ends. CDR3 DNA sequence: TGTGCCAGTAGTACCTCGGCGGGAACCTACGAGCAGTACTTC. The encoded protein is CASSTSAGTYEQYF. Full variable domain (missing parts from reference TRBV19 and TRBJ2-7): DGGITQSPKYLFRKEGQNVTLSCEQNLNHDAMYWYRQDPGQGLRLIYYSQIVNDFQKGDIAEGYSVSREKKESFPLTVTSAQKNPTAFYLCASSTSAGTYEQYFGPGTRLTVT.

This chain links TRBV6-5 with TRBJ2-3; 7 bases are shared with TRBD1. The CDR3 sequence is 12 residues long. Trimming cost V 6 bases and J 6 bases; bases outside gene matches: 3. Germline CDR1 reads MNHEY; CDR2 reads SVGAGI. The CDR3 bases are TGTGCCAGCAGAAGGGGACAGGATACGCAGTATTTT. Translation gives CASRRGQDTQYF.

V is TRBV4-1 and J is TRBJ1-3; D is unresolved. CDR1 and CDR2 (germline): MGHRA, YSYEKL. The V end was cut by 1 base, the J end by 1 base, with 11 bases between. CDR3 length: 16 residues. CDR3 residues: CASSQVSGLSGNTIYF. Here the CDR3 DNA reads TGCGCCAGCAGCCAAGTCTCTGGCCTTTCTGGAAACACCATATATTTT.